This passage covers 20 T cell receptor beta chains from one sample sequenced in a study of T cell responses to AZD1222 COVID-19 vaccine. Repertoires were generated with immunoSEQ multiplex PCR, while TCRdb's copy carries only in-frame clones and drops some. Here the sample spans some 150,000 clones, roughly 88% being singletons. The sequencing used peripheral blood, collected on day 0 of AZD1222 vaccination. Receptor source: an adult in good health.

V gene TRBV19 combines with J gene TRBJ2-4, with TRBD1 matching over 10 bases. CDR3 length: 15 amino acids. Per the germline V gene, CDR1 is LNHDA and CDR2 is SQIVND (reference sequence). The V segment lost 4 bases and the J segment 10 bases; nucleotides outside the gene matches: 10. The CDR3 DNA reads as TGTGCCAGTAGTAAACCGACAGGGGGCGGAGGGATTCAGTACTTC. Translation: CASSKPTGGGGIQYF.

The rearrangement links TRBV6-1 to TRBJ1-2, with TRBD1 as a possible D gene (5 bases). Germline V CDR1 and CDR2: MNHNS, SASEGT. The CDR3 has 17 amino acids. V was cut by 2 bases and J by 2 bases, with 18 bases left in between. CDR3 bases: TGTGCCAGCAGTGAAAGCACGAGGACACACTCAAACTATGGCTACACCTTC. Translated: CASSESTRTHSNYGYTF.

The chain employs TRBV6-5 and TRBJ2-1; no clear D. The CDR3 sequence is 13 residues long. Trimming left V 6 bases short and J 0 bases short, with 6 bases between. The germline CDR1 and CDR2 sequences are MNHEY and SVGAGI. CDR3 sequence: CASRYSSYNEQFF. The CDR3 DNA reads as TGTGCCAGCAGGTATTCCTCCTACAATGAGCAGTTCTTC.

This sequence joins TRBV19 and TRBJ1-2; D is unclear. In germline, CDR1 is LNHDA, CDR2 SQIVND (reference sequence). V dropped 1 base and J dropped 2 bases, with 11 bases sitting between them. The length of the CDR3 is 15 residues. CDR3 nucleotide sequence: TGTGCCAGTAGTATAGGTCCGTTTGAGAACTATGGCTACACCTTC. Translating gives CASSIGPFENYGYTF.

The gene calls are TRBV11-1 and TRBJ2-5, with D perhaps TRBD2 (6 bases). The CDR3 length is 16 residues. Trimming stripped 1 base from V and 2 bases from J, with 14 bases between. In germline, CDR1 is SGHAT, CDR2 FQDESV (reference sequence). CDR3 loop: CASSLVETRRQETQYF. The CDR3 region has the DNA TGTGCCAGCAGCTTAGTAGAGACTAGGAGGCAAGAGACCCAGTACTTC.

This CDR3 is CAGSGRDGYTF. DNA for the CDR3: TGTGCCGGGTCCGGCAGGGACGGCTACACCTTC. V and J are TRBV7-9 and TRBJ1-2; D perhaps matches TRBD1 (5 bases). Germline loops: CDR1 SEHNR, CDR2 FQNEAQ (reference sequence). Trimming removed 11 bases at V and 8 bases at J, with 15 bases between. The CDR3 is 11 residues long.

The gene calls are TRBV5-8 and TRBJ1-1; the match to TRBD1 covers 9 bases. Germline-derived CDR1 and CDR2 are SGHTS and YDEGEE. The CDR3 length is 15 residues. V was pared by 4 bases and J by 4 bases, with 8 bases of the junction left unmatched. The CDR3 loop is CASSLAGTGTTEAFF. The CDR3 DNA reads as TGTGCCAGCAGCCTAGCCGGGACAGGGACCACTGAAGCTTTCTTT.

CDR3 in amino acids: CASSSSLVRASTGELFF. Written as DNA, the CDR3 is TGTGCCAGCAGCTCCTCTCTGGTTAGGGCGTCAACCGGGGAGCTGTTTTTT. The chain links TRBV7-2 to TRBJ2-2; the D is unclear. Germline CDR1 is SGHTA and CDR2 is FQGNSA. Deletions cut 4 bases from V and 5 bases from J, with 20 bases between. The length of the CDR3 is 17 residues. Filled out from reference TRBV7-2 and TRBJ2-2, the complete variable domain reads GAGVSQSPSNKVTEKGKDVELRCDPISGHTALYWYRQSLGQGLEFLIYFQGNSAPDKSGLPSDRFSAERTGGSVSTLTIQRTQQEDSAVYLCASSSSLVRASTGELFFGEGSRLTVL.

J is TRBJ1-5 and V is TRBV6-5; TRBD1 aligns across 9 bases. Germline assignment: CDR1 MNHEY and CDR2 SVGAGI. V lost 10 bases, J lost 5 bases, and 9 bases stayed unmatched. The CDR3 covers 14 residues. CDR3 nucleotide sequence: TGTGCCACCTCGGACAGGGGCCCTGATCAGCCCCAGCATTTT. Translation gives CATSDRGPDQPQHF.

The DNA of the CDR3 is TGTGCCAGCAGCTATCCGGGGACAGGCAGCTCTGGAAACACCATATATTTT. It yields the protein CASSYPGTGSSGNTIYF. The V call is TRBV11-3, the J call TRBJ1-3; 8 bases are shared with TRBD1. Germline V gene sequence: CDR1 SGHNT, CDR2 YENEEA. V was clipped by 4 bases and J by 0 bases; unmatched bases: 8. This CDR3 has 17 amino acids.

V is TRBV25-1 and J is TRBJ1-4; D gene ambiguous. Germline V CDR1 and CDR2: MGHDK, SYGVNS. The ends were cut back, 2 bases at V and 8 bases at J, with 12 bases in the middle. The CDR3 has 14 amino acids. CDR3: CASSEVSFGEKLFF. The CDR3 region has the DNA TGTGCCAGCAGTGAAGTAAGTTTTGGAGAAAAACTGTTTTTT.

The V call is TRBV19, the J call TRBJ1-1, with 7 nucleotides matching TRBD1. CDR3 length: 15 residues. V lost 5 bases to trimming and J lost 4 bases; unmatched junction nucleotides: 10. The germline CDR1 and CDR2 sequences are LNHDA and SQIVND (reference sequence). The CDR3 coding sequence is TGTGCCAGTAGTCCGGGACAGCTCGGAAGCACTGAAGCTTTCTTT. Amino acid sequence: CASSPGQLGSTEAFF. The variable domain in full, completed from reference TRBV19 and TRBJ1-1, reads DGGITQSPKYLFRKEGQNVTLSCEQNLNHDAMYWYRQDPGQGLRLIYYSQIVNDFQKGDIAEGYSVSREKKESFPLTVTSAQKNPTAFYLCASSPGQLGSTEAFFGQGTRLTVV.

The chain has TRBV6-2 or TRBV6-3 and TRBJ2-1, with 14 nucleotides matching TRBD2. V trimming: 5 bases; J trimming: 8 bases; junction bases outside the gene matches: 2. CDR3 length equals 14 residues. Looked up from germline, CDR1 is MNHEY and CDR2 is SVGEGT. The CDR3 DNA reads TGTGCCAGCAGTACGGGACTAGCGGGAGATGAGCAGTTCTTC. Translated, it gives CASSTGLAGDEQFF.

The rearrangement links TRBV28 to TRBJ2-7, with D hard to call. V shed 4 bases and J shed 2 bases, with 21 bases lying between them. The CDR3 sequence is 17 residues long. Germline lookup yields CDR1 MDHEN and CDR2 SYDVKM. CDR3 sequence: CASSSLMDLRKTYEQYF. Written as DNA, the CDR3 is TGTGCCAGCAGTTCCTTAATGGACCTTAGGAAGACCTACGAGCAGTACTTC.

A remark on this clone: One end of the junction fails to match germline, which may point to a read error. This chain uses TRBV7-7 with TRBJ2-7; 9 bases line up with TRBD2. Germline V gene data show CDR1 as SSHAT and CDR2 as FNYEAQ (reference sequence). The CDR3 spans 13 residues. For the CDR3, the DNA is TGTGCTAGCAGCCTGAAGCGGGAGGACGAGCAGTACTTC. Translated: CASSLKREDEQYF.

The chain joins TRBV21-1 to TRBJ1-5. TRBV21-1 constitutes a pseudogene. The CDR3 is 17 amino acids. CDR3 bases: TGTGCCAGCAGCACCTTCCCCGGGGGCGTGGGCAGTCAGCCCCAGCATTTT. This gives the protein CASSTFPGGVGSQPQHF.

The gene calls are TRBV2 and TRBJ2-3, with TRBD2 matching 10 bases. Germline V lookup: CDR1 SNHLY, CDR2 FYNNEI. Trimming cost V 1 base and J 3 bases; bases outside gene matches: 1. The CDR3 is made up of 15 amino acids. The DNA for the CDR3 is TGTGCCAGCAGTGAAGGTAGCGGGAGGACAGATACGCAGTATTTT. Protein product: CASSEGSGRTDTQYF.

This chain uses TRBV7-9 with TRBJ2-3; D may be TRBD1 or TRBD2 (5 bases each). The V gene's germline CDR1 is SEHNR and CDR2 FQNEAQ (reference sequence). Trimming removed 5 bases from V and 6 bases from J, with 15 bases in between. The CDR3 has 14 amino acids. Written as DNA, the CDR3 is TGTGCCAGCAGCACCAGGGACGCAAGGGATACGCAGTATTTT. Its protein is CASSTRDARDTQYF.

The genes are TRBV29-1 and TRBJ1-2; D ambiguous. V was cut by 4 bases and J by 5 bases, with 11 bases left in between. Germline V gene sequence: CDR1 SQVTM, CDR2 ANQGSEA. The CDR3 length is 12 residues. The chain's CDR3 is CSVVSLLYGYTF. The CDR3 bases are TGCAGCGTTGTATCACTGCTATATGGCTACACCTTC.

The rearrangement uses TRBV7-3 and TRBJ2-3, with D possibly TRBD1 on 6 matching bases. Trimming took off 8 bases at V and 1 base at J, with 10 bases between the two ends. The CDR3 runs 13 residues. Germline values: CDR1 SGHTA, CDR2 FQGTGA. This CDR3 is CASSEGGTDTQYF. In DNA form, the CDR3 reads TGTGCCAGCTCCGAGGGGGGCACAGATACGCAGTATTTT.